This T cell receptor (beta chain) was obtained from a study of cytomegalovirus exposure and HLA in healthy donors. The CDR3 consists of 19 residues. CDR1 and CDR2 from the germline V gene are MDHEN and SYDVKM. The trim removed 5 bases at V and 0 bases at J, leaving 14 bases unmatched. 60 Vbeta and 13 Jbeta primers were used in PCR. The data were produced by immunoSEQ multiplex PCR, yet TCRdb's version contains in-frame clones alone and is incomplete. The table has about 150,000 clones, around 79% seen once; the top ten hold under 3%. This sequence originates from a middle-aged man in good health and CMV-seropositive. The gene calls are TRBV28 and TRBJ2-1; 9 bases line up with TRBD2. Sequenced: PBMCs. CDR3 DNA: TGTGCCAGCAGTACCGAACACCCGGGACTAGCCGTCTCCTACAATGAGCAGTTCTTC. Its translation: CASSTEHPGLAVSYNEQFF.